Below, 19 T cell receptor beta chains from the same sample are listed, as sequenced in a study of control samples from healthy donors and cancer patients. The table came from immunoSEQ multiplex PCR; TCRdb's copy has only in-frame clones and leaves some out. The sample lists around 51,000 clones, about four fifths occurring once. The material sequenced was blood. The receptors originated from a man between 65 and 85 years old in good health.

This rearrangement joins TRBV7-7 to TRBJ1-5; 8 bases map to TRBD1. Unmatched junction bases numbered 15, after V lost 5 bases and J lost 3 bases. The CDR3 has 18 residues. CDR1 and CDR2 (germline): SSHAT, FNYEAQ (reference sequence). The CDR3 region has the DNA TGTGCCAGCAGCCCCGGGTCGGACAGGGATGATCTCAATCAGCCCCAGCATTTT. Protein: CASSPGSDRDDLNQPQHF.

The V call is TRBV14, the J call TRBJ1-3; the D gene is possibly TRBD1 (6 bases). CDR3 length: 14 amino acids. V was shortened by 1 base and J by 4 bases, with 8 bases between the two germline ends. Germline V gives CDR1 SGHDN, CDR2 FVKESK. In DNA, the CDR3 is TGTGCCAGCAGCCAAGTGACAGGAGGAAACACCATATATTTT. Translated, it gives CASSQVTGGNTIYF.

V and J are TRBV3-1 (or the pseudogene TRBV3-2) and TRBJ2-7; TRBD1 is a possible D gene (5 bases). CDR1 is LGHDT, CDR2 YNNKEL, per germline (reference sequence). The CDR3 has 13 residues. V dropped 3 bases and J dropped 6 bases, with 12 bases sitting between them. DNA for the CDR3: TGTGCCAGCAGCCATGGGCAGGGCGTCGAGCAGTACTTC. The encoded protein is CASSHGQGVEQYF.

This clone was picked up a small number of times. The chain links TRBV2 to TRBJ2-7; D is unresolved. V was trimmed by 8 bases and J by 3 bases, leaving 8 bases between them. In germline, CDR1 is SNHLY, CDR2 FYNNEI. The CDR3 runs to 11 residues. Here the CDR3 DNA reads TGTGCCAGCCTAAGGGACTACGAGCAGTACTTC. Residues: CASLRDYEQYF.

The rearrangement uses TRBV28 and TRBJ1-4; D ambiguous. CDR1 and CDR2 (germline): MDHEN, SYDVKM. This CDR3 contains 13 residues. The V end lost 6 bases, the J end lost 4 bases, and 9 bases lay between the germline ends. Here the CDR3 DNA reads TGTGCCAGCAGCCGAACGTATAATGAAAAACTGTTTTTT. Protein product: CASSRTYNEKLFF.

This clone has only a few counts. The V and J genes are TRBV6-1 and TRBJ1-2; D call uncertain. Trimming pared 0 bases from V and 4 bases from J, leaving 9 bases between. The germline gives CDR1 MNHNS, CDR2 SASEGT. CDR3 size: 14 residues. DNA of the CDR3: TGTGCCAGCAGTGAAGCGCCCGGGTCCTATGGCTACACCTTC. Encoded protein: CASSEAPGSYGYTF.

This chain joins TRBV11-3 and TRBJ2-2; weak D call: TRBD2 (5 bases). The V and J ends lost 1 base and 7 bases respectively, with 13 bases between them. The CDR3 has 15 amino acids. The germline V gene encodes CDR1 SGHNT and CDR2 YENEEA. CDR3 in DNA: TGTGCCAGCAGCTTAGTGAGAGGGCCCGGCGGGGAGCTGTTTTTT. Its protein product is CASSLVRGPGGELFF.

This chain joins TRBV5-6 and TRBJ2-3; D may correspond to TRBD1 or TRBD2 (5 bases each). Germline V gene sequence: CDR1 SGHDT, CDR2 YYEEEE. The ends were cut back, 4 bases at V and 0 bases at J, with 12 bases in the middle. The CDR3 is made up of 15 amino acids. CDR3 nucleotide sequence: TGTGCCAGCAGCCGGGGACGAGGAAGCACAGATACGCAGTATTTT. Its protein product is CASSRGRGSTDTQYF. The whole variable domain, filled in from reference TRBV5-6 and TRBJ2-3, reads DAGVTQSPTHLIKTRGQQVTLRCSPKSGHDTVSWYQQALGQGPQFIFQYYEEEERQRGNFPDRFSGHQFPNYSSELNVNALLLGDSALYLCASSRGRGSTDTQYFGPGTRLTVL.

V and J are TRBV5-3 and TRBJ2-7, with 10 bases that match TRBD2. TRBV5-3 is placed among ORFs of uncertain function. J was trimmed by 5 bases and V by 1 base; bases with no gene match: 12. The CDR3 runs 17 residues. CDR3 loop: CARSLPLRAGGPNEQYF. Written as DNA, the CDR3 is TGTGCCAGAAGCTTGCCGCTCCGAGCGGGGGGGCCCAACGAGCAGTACTTC.

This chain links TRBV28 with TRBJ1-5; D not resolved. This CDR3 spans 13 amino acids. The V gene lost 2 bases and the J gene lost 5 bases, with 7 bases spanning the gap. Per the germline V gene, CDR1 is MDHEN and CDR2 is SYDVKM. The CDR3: CASSLIPYQPQHF. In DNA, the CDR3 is TGTGCCAGCAGTTTAATTCCCTATCAGCCCCAGCATTTT.

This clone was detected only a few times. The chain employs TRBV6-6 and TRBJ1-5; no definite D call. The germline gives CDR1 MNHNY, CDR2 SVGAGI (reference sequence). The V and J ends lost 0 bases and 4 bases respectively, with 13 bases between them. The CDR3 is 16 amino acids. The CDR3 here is CASSYSSGWVNQPQHF. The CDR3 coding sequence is TGTGCCAGCAGTTACTCATCTGGTTGGGTTAATCAGCCCCAGCATTTT.

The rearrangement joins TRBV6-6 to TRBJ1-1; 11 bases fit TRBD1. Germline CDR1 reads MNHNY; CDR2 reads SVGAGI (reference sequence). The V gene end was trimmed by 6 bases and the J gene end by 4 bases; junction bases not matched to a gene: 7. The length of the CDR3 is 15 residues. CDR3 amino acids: CASRYPGQGGTEAFF. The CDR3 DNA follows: TGTGCCAGCAGGTACCCGGGACAGGGGGGCACTGAAGCTTTCTTT.

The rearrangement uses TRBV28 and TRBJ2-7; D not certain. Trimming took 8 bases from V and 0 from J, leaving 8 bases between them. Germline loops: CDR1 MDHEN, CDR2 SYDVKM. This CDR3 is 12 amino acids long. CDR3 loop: CASERNSYEQYF. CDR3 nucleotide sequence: TGTGCCAGCGAACGGAACTCCTACGAGCAGTACTTC. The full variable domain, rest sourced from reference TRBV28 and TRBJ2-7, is DVKVTQSSRYLVKRTGEKVFLECVQDMDHENMFWYRQDPGLGLRLIYFSYDVKMKEKGDIPEGYSVSREKKERFSLILESASTNQTSMYLCASERNSYEQYFGPGTRLTVT.

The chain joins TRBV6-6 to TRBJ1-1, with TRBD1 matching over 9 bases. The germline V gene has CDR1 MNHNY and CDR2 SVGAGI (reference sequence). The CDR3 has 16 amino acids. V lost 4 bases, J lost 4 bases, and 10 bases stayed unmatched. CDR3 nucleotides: TGTGCCAGCAGTTCCCAAACAGGGGGCGCTTTCACTGAAGCTTTCTTT. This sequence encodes CASSSQTGGAFTEAFF.

In nucleotides, the CDR3 is TGTGCCACCAACAGGTGGAATCAGCCCCAGCATTTT. As protein: CATNRWNQPQHF. The chain employs TRBV12-3 or TRBV12-4 and TRBJ1-5; possibly TRBD1 for D (5 bases). Trimming shortened V by 10 bases and J by 4 bases, and 11 bases separated the two germline ends. This CDR3 comprises 12 residues.

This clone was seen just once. CDR3 protein: CASSRRTGREPDTQYF. The CDR3 coding sequence is TGCGCCAGCAGCCGGCGGACAGGGCGGGAACCAGATACGCAGTATTTT. The chain couples TRBV5-1 to TRBJ2-3; 8 bases line up with TRBD1. V shed 4 bases and J 4 bases; nucleotides not matched to a gene: 11. Per the germline V gene, CDR1 is SGHRS and CDR2 is YFSETQ. The CDR3 is 16 residues long.

The CDR3 DNA reads as TGTGCCACCAGTGGAGCAAACACTTGGGACGAGCAGTACTTC. Translated: CATSGANTWDEQYF. The chain uses TRBV24-1 and TRBJ2-7; D is undetermined. Trimming removed 5 bases from V and 5 bases from J, with 15 bases in between. This CDR3 contains 14 residues. CDR1 and CDR2 (germline): KGHDR, SFDVKD.

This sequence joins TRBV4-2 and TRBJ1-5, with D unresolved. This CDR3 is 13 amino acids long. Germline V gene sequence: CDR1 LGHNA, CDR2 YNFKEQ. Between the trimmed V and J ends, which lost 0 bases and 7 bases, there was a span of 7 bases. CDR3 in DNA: TGTGCCAGCAGCCAAGAGAGGTACCAGCCCCAGCATTTT. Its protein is CASSQERYQPQHF.

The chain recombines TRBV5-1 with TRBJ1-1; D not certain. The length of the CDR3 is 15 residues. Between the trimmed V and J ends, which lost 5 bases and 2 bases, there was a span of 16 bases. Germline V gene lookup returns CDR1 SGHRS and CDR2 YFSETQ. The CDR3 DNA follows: TGCGCCAGCAGAGGAGGTAGTTTCTTTAACACTGAAGCTTTCTTT. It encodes CASRGGSFFNTEAFF.